These T cell receptor beta chains were read from a single sample in a study of tumor and adjacent non-tumor tissue in lung cancer. One entry per CDR3 protein results from TCRdb running MiXCR on the multiplex PCR reads. Here the sample spans roughly 90,000 distinct CDR3 sequences, 75% to 85% being singletons. Material for sequencing was distant non-tumor lung tissue. The receptors here all came from a woman between 45 and 60 years old with non-small cell lung cancer. Both conserved end residues are part of each CDR3. D genes are given only for firm matches. Clone size is not always given. Where it is, it says once, few, many or a class for expanded clones.

>many|TRBV6-1|TRBJ2-7|-
CASEESSYEQYF
TGTGCCAGCGAAGAGAGCTCCTACGAGCAGTACTTC
>-|TRBV4-1|TRBJ2-7|TRBD2
CSSGGLAGGERTYEQYF
TGCTCCAGTGGCGGGCTAGCGGGAGGGGAAAGGACCTACGAGCAGTACTTC
>-|TRBV29-1|TRBJ2-5|-
CSVGTRVKIQYF
TGCAGCGTAGGGACAAGGGTGAAGATCCAGTACTTC
>-|TRBV12-3/TRBV12-4|TRBJ2-7|-
CVSSLQYEQYF
TGTGTCAGTAGTCTTCAGTACGAGCAGTACTTC
>-|TRBV5-4|TRBJ2-4|-
CVSSRDRGQATNIQYF
TGTGTCAGCAGCCGAGACCGGGGGCAGGCTACAAACATTCAGTACTTC
>-|TRBV11-2|TRBJ2-5|TRBD2
CASSLLLAGETQYF
TGTGCTAGCAGCTTATTATTAGCGGGAGAGACCCAGTACTTC
>many|TRBV6-1|TRBJ2-1|TRBD2
CASTRGLAGGPGNEQFF
TGTGCCAGCACCAGGGGACTAGCGGGAGGGCCGGGGAATGAGCAGTTCTTC
>-|TRBV11-1|TRBJ2-7|-
CVSSSRQTPYEQYF
TGTGTCAGCAGCTCTCGACAGACTCCCTACGAGCAATACTTC
>-|TRBV28|TRBJ2-2|TRBD2
CANSQTSAAGELFF
TGTGCCAATAGTCAGACTAGCGCGGCCGGGGAGCTGTTTTTT
>many|TRBV30|TRBJ2-7|-
CAGTGLQSSYEQYF
TGTGCCGGGACGGGACTCCAGAGCTCCTACGAGCAGTACTTC
>-|TRBV11-2|TRBJ2-7|TRBD2
CASSSGAGCTYEQYF
TGTGCCAGCAGCAGCGGGGCAGGGTGTACCTACGAGCAGTACTTC
>-|TRBV7-9|TRBJ1-4|-
CVSSLKSATNEKLFF
TGTGTCAGCAGCTTAAAGAGTGCAACTAATGAAAAACTGTTTTTT
>-|TRBV4-1|TRBJ2-2|TRBD2
CASSQGLAGANGELFF
TGTGCCAGCAGCCAGGGACTAGCGGGAGCGAACGGGGAGCTGTTTTTT
>once|TRBV5-4|TRBJ2-7|-
CASSMGRDSSYEQYF
TGTGCCAGCAGCATGGGGCGGGACAGCTCCTACGAACAGTACTTC
>many|TRBV20-1|TRBJ2-1|TRBD2
CSAMTSGKHNEQFF
TGCAGTGCTATGACTAGCGGGAAACACAATGAGCAGTTCTTC
>-|TRBV20-1|TRBJ2-7|TRBD2
CSVRVAGGLYEQYF
TGCAGTGTTCGGGTCGCGGGAGGGCTCTACGAGCAATACTTC
>once|TRBV7-9|TRBJ2-1|-
CASSSPRAGIEQFF
TGTGCCAGCAGCTCCCCTCGTGCGGGAATTGAGCAGTTCTTC
>-|TRBV29-1|TRBJ2-5|-
CCVGREEEIQYF
TGCTGCGTTGGTCGGGAAGAAGAGATCCAGTACTTC
>-|TRBV6-5|TRBJ2-3|-
CTGSYYDTQYF
TGTACCGGCAGTTACTATGATACGCAGTATTTT
>-|TRBV20-1|TRBJ2-1|-
CSARSPAGLGLGEQFF
TGCAGTGCTAGAAGCCCAGCGGGCTTGGGTCTAGGAGAGCAGTTCTTC
>-|TRBV6-6|TRBJ2-7|-
CATSFVPGEQYF
TGCGCCACCTCGTTTGTACCGGGCGAGCAGTACTTT
>once|TRBV12-3/TRBV12-4|TRBJ2-7|-
CASHPGVGCEQYF
TGTGCCAGTCATCCTGGCGTGGGCTGCGAGCAGTACTTC
>-|TRBV6-1|TRBJ2-3|TRBD2
CASSESLAGSIDTQYF
TGTGCCAGCAGTGAGAGTCTAGCGGGTAGCATAGATACGCAGTATTTC